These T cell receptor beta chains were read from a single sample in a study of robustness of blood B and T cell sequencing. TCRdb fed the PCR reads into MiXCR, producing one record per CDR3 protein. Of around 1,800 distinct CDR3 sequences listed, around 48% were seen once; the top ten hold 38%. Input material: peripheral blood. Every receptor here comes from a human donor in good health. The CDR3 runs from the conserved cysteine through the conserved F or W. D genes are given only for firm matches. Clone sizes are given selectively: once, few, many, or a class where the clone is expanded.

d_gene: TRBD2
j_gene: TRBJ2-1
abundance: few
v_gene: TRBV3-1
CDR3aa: CASNLGGEAYNEQFF
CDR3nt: TGTGCCAGCAACCTCGGGGGGGAGGCCTACAATGAGCAGTTCTTC

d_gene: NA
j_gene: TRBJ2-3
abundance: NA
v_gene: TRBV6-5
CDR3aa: CASSYSTGTDTQYF
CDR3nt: TGTGCCAGCAGTTACTCGACAGGCACAGATACGCAGTATTTT

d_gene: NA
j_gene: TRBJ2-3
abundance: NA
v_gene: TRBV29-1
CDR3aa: CSVSPEGGGGDTQYF
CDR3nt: TGCAGCGTTTCCCCTGAGGGGGGGGGCGGAGATACGCAGTATTTT

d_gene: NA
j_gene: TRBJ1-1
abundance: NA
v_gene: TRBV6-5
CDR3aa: CASSSTGVEAFF
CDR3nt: TGTGCCAGCAGTTCTACAGGTGTTGAAGCTTTCTTT

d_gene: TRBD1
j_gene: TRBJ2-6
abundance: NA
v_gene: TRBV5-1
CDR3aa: CASSSSRTGGQGANVLTF
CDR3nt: TGCGCCAGCAGCTCATCCAGAACAGGGGGCCAGGGGGCCAACGTCCTGACTTTC

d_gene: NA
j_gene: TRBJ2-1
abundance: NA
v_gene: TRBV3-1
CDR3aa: CASSHLGQPRYNEQFF
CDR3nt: TGTGCCAGCAGCCACCTCGGACAGCCCAGGTACAATGAGCAGTTCTTC

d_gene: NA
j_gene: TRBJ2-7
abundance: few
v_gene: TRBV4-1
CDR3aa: CASSQVGGAPEQYF
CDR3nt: TGCGCCAGCAGCCAAGTTGGGGGTGCGCCCGAGCAGTACTTC

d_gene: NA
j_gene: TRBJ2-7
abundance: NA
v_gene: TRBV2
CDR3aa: CAVAARRYYEQYF
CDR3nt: TGTGCAGTGGCGGCCCGGCGGTACTACGAGCAGTACTTC

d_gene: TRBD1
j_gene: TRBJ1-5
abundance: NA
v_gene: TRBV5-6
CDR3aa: CASSFWTGGGQPQHF
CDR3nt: TGTGCCAGCAGCTTCTGGACAGGGGGTGGGCAGCCCCAGCATTTT

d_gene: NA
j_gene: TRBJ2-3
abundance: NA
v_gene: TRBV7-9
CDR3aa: CASSPDSDTQYF
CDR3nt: TGTGCCAGCAGCCCAGATTCGGATACGCAGTATTTT

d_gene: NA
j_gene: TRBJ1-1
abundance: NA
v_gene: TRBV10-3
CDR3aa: CAIMTGLNTEAFF
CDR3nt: TGTGCCATCATGACAGGACTGAACACTGAAGCTTTCTTT

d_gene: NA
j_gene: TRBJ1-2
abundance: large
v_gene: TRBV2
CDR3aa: CASSERGAAGYTF
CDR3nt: TGTGCCAGCTCAGAAAGGGGGGCTGCTGGCTACACCTTC

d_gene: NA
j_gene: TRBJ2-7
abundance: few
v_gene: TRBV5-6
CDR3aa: CASSSPPNRDYPYEQYF
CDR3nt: TGTGCCAGCAGCTCACCACCAAACAGGGACTATCCCTACGAGCAGTACTTC

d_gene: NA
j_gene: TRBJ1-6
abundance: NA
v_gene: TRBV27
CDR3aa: CASSSSGDNSPLHF
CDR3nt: TGTGCCAGCAGTTCATCAGGGGATAATTCACCCCTCCACTTT

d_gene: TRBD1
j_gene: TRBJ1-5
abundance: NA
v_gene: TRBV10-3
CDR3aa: CAISVSPGQGNYMDQPQHF
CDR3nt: TGTGCCATCAGTGTGTCACCGGGACAGGGTAATTATATGGATCAGCCCCAGCATTTT

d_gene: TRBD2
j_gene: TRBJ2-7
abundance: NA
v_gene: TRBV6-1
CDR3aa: CASSEPWGGNYEQYF
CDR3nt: TGTGCCAGCAGTGAACCATGGGGGGGTAATTACGAGCAGTACTTC

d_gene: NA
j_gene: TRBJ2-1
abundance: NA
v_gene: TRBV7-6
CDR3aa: CASSSSNRAYYNEQFF
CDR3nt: TGTGCCAGCAGCTCCTCTAACAGGGCGTATTACAATGAGCAGTTCTTC

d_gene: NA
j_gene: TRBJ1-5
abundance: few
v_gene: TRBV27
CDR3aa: CASSLGADTPQHF
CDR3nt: TGTGCCAGCAGTTTAGGGGCGGACACTCCCCAGCATTTT

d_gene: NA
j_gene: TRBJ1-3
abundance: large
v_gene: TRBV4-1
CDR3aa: CASSQDHGAGNTIYF
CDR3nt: TGCGCCAGCAGCCAAGATCACGGAGCTGGAAACACCATATATTTT

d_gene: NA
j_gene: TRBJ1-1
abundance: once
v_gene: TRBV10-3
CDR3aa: CAISDHTEAFF
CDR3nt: TGTGCCATCAGTGACCACACTGAAGCTTTCTTT

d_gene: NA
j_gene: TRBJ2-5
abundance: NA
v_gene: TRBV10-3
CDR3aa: CAISAYARGYGVEETQYF
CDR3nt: TGTGCCATCAGCGCATATGCAAGAGGGTATGGGGTTGAAGAGACCCAGTACTTC

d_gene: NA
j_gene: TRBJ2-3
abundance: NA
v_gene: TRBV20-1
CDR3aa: CSASLGGGLKDTQYF
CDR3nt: TGCAGTGCTAGTCTGGGGGGGGGCCTTAAAGATACGCAGTATTTT

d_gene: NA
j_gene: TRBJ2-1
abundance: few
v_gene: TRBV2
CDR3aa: CASSEAPAGGGSYNEQFF
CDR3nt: TGTGCCAGCAGTGAAGCGCCGGCCGGGGGCGGATCCTACAATGAGCAGTTCTTC

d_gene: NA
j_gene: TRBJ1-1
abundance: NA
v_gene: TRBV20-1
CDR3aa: CSARRYIRTEAFF
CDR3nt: TGCAGTGCTAGACGGTATATAAGAACTGAAGCTTTCTTT

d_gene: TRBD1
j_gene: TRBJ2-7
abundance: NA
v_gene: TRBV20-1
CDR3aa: CSARDPGRGTDTYEQYF
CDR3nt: TGCAGTGCTAGAGACCCGGGAAGGGGGACAGACACCTACGAGCAGTACTTC

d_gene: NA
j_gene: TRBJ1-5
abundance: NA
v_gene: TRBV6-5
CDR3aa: CASSLGRDGSNQPQHF
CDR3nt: TGTGCCAGCAGTTTAGGCAGGGATGGAAGCAATCAGCCCCAGCATTTT

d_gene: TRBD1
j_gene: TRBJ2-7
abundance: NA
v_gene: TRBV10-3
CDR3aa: CAISGAEGATGYEQYF
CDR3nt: TGTGCCATCAGTGGTGCTGAGGGGGCGACGGGCTACGAGCAGTACTTC

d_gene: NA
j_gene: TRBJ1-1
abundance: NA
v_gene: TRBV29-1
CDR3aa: CSVGDRSGFPIPEAFF
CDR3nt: TGCAGCGTTGGCGACAGGTCTGGATTTCCTATCCCTGAAGCTTTCTTT

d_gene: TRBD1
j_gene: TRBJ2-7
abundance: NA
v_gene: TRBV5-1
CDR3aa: CASQRLTGTGTYEQYF
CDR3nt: TGCGCCAGCCAGCGCCTGACCGGGACAGGCACCTACGAGCAGTACTTC